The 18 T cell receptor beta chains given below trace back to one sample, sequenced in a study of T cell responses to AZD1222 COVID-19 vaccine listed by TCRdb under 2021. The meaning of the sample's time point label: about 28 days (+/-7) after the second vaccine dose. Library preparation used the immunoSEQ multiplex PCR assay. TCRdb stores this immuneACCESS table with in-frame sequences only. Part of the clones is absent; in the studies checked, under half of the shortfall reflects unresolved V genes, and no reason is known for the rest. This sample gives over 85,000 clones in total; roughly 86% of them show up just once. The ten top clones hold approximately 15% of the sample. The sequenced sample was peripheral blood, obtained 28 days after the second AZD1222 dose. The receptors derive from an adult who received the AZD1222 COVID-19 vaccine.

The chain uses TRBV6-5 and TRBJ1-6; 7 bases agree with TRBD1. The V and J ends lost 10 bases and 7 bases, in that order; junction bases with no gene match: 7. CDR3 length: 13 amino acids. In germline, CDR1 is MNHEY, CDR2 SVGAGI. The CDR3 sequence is CATHRGQNSPLHF. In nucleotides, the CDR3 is TGTGCCACCCACCGGGGACAGAATTCACCCCTCCACTTT.

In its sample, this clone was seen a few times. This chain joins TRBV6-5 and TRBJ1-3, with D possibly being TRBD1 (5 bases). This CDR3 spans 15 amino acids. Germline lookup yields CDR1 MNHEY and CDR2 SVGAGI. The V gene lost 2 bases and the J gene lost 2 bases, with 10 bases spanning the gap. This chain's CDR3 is CASSYTGQAGNTIYF. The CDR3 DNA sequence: TGTGCCAGCAGTTACACGGGGCAAGCTGGAAACACCATATATTTT.

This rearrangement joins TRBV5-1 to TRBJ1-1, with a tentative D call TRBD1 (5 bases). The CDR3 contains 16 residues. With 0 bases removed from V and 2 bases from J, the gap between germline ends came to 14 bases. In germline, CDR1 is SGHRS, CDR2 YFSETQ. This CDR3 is CASSLDGALLNTEAFF. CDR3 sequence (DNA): TGCGCCAGCAGCTTGGACGGGGCCCTTTTAAACACTGAAGCTTTCTTT.

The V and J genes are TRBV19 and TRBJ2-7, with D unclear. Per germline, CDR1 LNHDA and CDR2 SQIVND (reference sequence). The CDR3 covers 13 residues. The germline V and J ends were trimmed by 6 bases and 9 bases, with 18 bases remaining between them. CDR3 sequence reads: CASRDKPELSQYF. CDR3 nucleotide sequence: TGTGCCAGTAGGGATAAGCCGGAGCTGTCGCAGTACTTC.

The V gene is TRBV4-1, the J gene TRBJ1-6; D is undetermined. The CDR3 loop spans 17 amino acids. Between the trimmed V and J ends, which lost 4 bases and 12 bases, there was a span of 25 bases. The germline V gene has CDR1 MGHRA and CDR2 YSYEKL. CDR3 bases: TGCGCCAGCAGCCCTAGAAACACCCGGACGGTGGGTGGACCCCTCCACTTT. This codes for CASSPRNTRTVGGPLHF.

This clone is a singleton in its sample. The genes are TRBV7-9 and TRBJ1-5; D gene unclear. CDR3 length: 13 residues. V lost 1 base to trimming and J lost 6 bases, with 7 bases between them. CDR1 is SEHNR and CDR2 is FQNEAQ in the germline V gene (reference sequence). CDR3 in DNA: TGTGCCAGCAGCTTAGAAGGGAGTCAGCCCCAGCATTTT. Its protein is CASSLEGSQPQHF.

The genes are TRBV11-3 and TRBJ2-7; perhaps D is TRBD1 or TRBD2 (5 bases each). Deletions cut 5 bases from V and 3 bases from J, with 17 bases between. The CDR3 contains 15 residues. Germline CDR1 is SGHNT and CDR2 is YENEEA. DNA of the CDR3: TGTGCCAGCAGCCCCCCAGGGACCCTGTTCTACGAGCAGTACTTC. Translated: CASSPPGTLFYEQYF.

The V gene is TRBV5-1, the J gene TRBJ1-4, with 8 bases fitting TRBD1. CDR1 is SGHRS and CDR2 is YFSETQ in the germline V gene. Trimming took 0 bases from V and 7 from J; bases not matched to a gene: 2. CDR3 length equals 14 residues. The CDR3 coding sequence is TGCGCCAGCAGCTTGGCAGGGGGCGGTGAAAAACTGTTTTTT. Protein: CASSLAGGGEKLFF.

CDR3 sequence: CASSSLGETQYF. CDR3 in DNA: TGTGCCAGCAGCTCGCTAGGGGAGACCCAGTACTTC. This chain uses TRBV7-2 with TRBJ2-5; D gene unclear. The V gene lost 4 bases and the J gene lost 5 bases, with 8 bases spanning the gap. The CDR3 loop spans 12 amino acids. Looked up from germline, CDR1 is SGHTA and CDR2 is FQGNSA.

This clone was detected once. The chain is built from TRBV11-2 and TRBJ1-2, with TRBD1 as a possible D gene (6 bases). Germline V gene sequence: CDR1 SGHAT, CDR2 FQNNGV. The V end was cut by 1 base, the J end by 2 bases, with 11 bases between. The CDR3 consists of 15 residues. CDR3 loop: CASSLGPGDNYGYTF. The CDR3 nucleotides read TGTGCCAGCAGCTTAGGCCCAGGGGACAACTATGGCTACACCTTC.

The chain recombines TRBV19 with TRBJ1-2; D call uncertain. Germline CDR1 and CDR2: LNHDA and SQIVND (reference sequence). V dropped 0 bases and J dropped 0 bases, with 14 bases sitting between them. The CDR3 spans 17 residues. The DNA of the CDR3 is TGTGCCAGTAGTATAGACCGGGCTGCCGGAGCTAACTATGGCTACACCTTC. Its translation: CASSIDRAAGANYGYTF.

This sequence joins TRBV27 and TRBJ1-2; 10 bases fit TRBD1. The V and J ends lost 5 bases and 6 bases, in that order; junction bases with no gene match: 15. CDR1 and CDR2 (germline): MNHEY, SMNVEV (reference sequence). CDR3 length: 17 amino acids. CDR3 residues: CASSDQGQGKTFHGYTF. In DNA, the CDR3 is TGTGCCAGCAGTGATCAGGGACAGGGGAAAACATTTCATGGCTACACCTTC.

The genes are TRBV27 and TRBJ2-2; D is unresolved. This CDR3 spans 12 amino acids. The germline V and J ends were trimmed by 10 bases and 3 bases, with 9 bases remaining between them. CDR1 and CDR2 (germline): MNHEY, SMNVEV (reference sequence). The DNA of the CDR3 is TGTGCCACCGGGCCTTACACCGGGGAGCTGTTTTTT. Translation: CATGPYTGELFF.

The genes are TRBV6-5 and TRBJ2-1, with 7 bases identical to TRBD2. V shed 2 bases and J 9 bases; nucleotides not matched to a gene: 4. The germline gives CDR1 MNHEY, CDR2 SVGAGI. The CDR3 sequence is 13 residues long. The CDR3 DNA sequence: TGTGCCAGCAGTTACGGGGCGGGGGTTGAGCAGTTCTTC. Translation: CASSYGAGVEQFF.

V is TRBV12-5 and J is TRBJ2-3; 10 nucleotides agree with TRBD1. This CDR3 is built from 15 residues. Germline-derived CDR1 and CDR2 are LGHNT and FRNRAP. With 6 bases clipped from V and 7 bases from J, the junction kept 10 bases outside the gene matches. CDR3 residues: CASGLGQGTRNTQYF. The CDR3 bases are TGTGCTAGTGGGCTGGGACAGGGGACACGAAATACGCAGTATTTT.

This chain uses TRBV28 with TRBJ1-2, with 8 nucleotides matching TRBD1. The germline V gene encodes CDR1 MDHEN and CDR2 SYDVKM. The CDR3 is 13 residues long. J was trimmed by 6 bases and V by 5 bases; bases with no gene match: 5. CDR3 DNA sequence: TGTGCCAGCAGTACAGGGGGTTTAGATGGCTACACCTTC. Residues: CASSTGGLDGYTF.

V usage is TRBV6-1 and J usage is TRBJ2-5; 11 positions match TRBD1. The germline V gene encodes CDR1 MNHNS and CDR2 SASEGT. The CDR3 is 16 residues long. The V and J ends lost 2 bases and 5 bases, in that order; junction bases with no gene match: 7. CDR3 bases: TGTGCCAGCAGTGAATATCGGACAGGGGGCTGGGAGACCCAGTACTTC. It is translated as CASSEYRTGGWETQYF.

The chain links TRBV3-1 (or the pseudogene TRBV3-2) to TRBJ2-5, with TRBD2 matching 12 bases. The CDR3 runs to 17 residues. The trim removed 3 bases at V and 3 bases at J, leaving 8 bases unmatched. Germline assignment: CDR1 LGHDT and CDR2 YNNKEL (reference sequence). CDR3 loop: CASSQTSGSNLEETQYF. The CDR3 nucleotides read TGTGCCAGCAGCCAGACTAGCGGGAGTAACCTGGAAGAGACCCAGTACTTC.